These T cell receptor beta chains were read from a single sample in a study of blood T cell repertoires in COVID-19. TCRdb's table, derived via immunoSEQ multiplex PCR, lists solely in-frame clones and lacks some. The table has 370,000 or so clones, 87% seen once. Sequencing used PBMCs or T cells enriched from blood (not recorded which). These receptors originate from a man under 40 who had recovered from COVID-19. The CDR3 runs from the conserved cysteine through the conserved F or W. D genes are given only for firm matches. Size values are once, few and many counts, or a class for expanded clones, and some rows have none.

TRBV5-4,TRBJ1-4,.,TRBD1,TGTGCCAGCAGCGACGCAGGGGGAAAACTGTTTTTT,CASSDAGGKLFF
TRBV5-4,TRBJ2-1,once,.,TGTGCCAGCAGCACAACAGGTTACAATGAGCAGTTCTTC,CASSTTGYNEQFF
TRBV29-1,TRBJ1-2,.,TRBD1,TGCAGCGTTGAACGGGACAGGGGGCGCGGCTACACCTTC,CSVERDRGRGYTF
TRBV6-2/TRBV6-3,TRBJ1-1,.,.,TGTGCCAGCAGTTATGGGGCGGGGATGGGTACTGAAGCTTTCTTT,CASSYGAGMGTEAFF
TRBV5-4,TRBJ2-5,few,TRBD1,TGTGCCAGCAGCCCCCCCGGAACCGGGACAGGGAAGACCCAGTACTTC,CASSPPGTGTGKTQYF
TRBV25-1,TRBJ1-4,.,.,TGTGCCAGCAGTGAATCCCAGTTAACAACTAATGAAAAACTGTTTTTT,CASSESQLTTNEKLFF
TRBV4-2,TRBJ2-5,.,.,TGTGCCAGCAGCGAACCCACTAGGGTGGAGACCCAGTACTTC,CASSEPTRVETQYF
TRBV7-2,TRBJ1-2,.,.,TGTGCCAGCAGCTTAGATTGGGATCGGGGCTATGGCTACACCTTC,CASSLDWDRGYGYTF
TRBV7-9,TRBJ2-4,.,TRBD1,TGTGCCAGCAGCTTCCCGGGACAGGAAAACATTCAGTACTTC,CASSFPGQENIQYF
TRBV11-2,TRBJ1-1,.,TRBD1,TGTGCCAGCAGCTTGAAGGGGGCGAACACTGAAGCTTTCTTT,CASSLKGANTEAFF
TRBV7-2,TRBJ1-4,once,.,TGTGCCAGCAGCTTAGTCCGACAAGCCAAGGCAACTAATGAAAAACTGTTTTTT,CASSLVRQAKATNEKLFF
TRBV29-1,TRBJ2-7,many,TRBD2,TGCAGCGTTGAACGGACTAGCGGGGGCCACGAGCAGTACTTC,CSVERTSGGHEQYF
TRBV28,TRBJ1-6,once,TRBD1,TGTGCCAGCACTATGACAGGGGCCAGCTCCTATAATTCACCCCTCCACTTT,CASTMTGASSYNSPLHF
TRBV10-3,TRBJ1-5,.,.,TGTGCCATCAGTGATACAGGAGTTAGCAATCAGCCCCAGCATTTT,CAISDTGVSNQPQHF
TRBV7-2,TRBJ1-1,.,TRBD1,TGTGCCAGCAGGCAACAGGGGGACACTGAAGCTTTCTTT,CASRQQGDTEAFF
TRBV5-8,TRBJ2-5,.,.,TGTGCCAGCAGCCCCGGCGGTCGGGGACAAGAGACCCAGTACTTC,CASSPGGRGQETQYF
TRBV18,TRBJ2-3,.,.,TGTGCCAGCTCACCAGCTAGTACGGTCACAGATACGCAGTATTTT,CASSPASTVTDTQYF
TRBV6-5,TRBJ1-1,.,TRBD1,TGTGCCAGCAGCTTACTCGCAGGGGGCCACACTGAAGCTTTCTTT,CASSLLAGGHTEAFF
TRBV5-1,TRBJ2-7,.,.,TGCGCCAGCAGCTCACCAGGGGTAGACGAGCAGTACTTC,CASSSPGVDEQYF
TRBV3-1/TRBV3-2,TRBJ2-6,.,.,TGTGCCAGCAGCCAAAACCTTCTAGCCTCTGGGGCCAACGTCCTGACTTTC,CASSQNLLASGANVLTF
TRBV28,TRBJ1-1,.,.,TGTGCCAGCAGTGCCCAGGGGTCGGGTTGGGGAGCTTTCTTT,CASSAQGSGWGAFF
TRBV2,TRBJ1-2,.,.,TGTGCCAGCAGGGGGGGGAACTACACCTTC,CASRGGNYTF
TRBV12-5,TRBJ2-1,.,TRBD2,TGTGCTAGTGGTTTGGTACGATTTAGCGGGGGTCCCTACAATGAGCAGTTCTTC,CASGLVRFSGGPYNEQFF
TRBV18,TRBJ1-4,.,TRBD1,TGTGCCAGCTCCCTCTCTGACAGGGGGAATGAAAAACTGTTTTTT,CASSLSDRGNEKLFF
TRBV7-9,TRBJ1-4,.,.,TGTGCCAGCAGCTTAGTACGACTGGATGAAAAACTGTTTTTT,CASSLVRLDEKLFF
TRBV9,TRBJ1-1,few,TRBD1,TGTGCCAGCAGCGTTTTACCCTCAGGGGGCAGGAGTACTGAAGCTTTCTTT,CASSVLPSGGRSTEAFF
TRBV7-3,TRBJ2-3,.,.,TGTGCCAGCAGCTTATTCGGAGATACGCAGTATTTT,CASSLFGDTQYF
TRBV2,TRBJ2-1,.,.,TGTGCCAGCAGTGAAGAGCAGATAGCCAATGAGCAGTTCTTC,CASSEEQIANEQFF
TRBV27,TRBJ2-5,.,.,TGTGCCAGCAGTCCTTCAGGCAATCAAGAGACCCAGTACTTC,CASSPSGNQETQYF
TRBV5-1,TRBJ1-4,.,.,TGCGCCAGCAGCTTGAGCAGGGGATTAGAAAAACTGTTTTTT,CASSLSRGLEKLFF
TRBV7-9,TRBJ1-1,.,.,.,CASILGAGNTEAFF
TRBV27,TRBJ2-1,.,TRBD2,TGTGCCAGCAGTGGCCGCGGTAGCGGGGGGAGGCATGAGCAGTTCTTC,CASSGRGSGGRHEQFF
TRBV25-1,TRBJ1-2,.,.,TGTGCCAGCAGTGCAGGACAGCTCTATGGCTACACCTTC,CASSAGQLYGYTF
TRBV3-1/TRBV3-2,TRBJ1-4,.,TRBD1,TGTGCCAGCAGCTCTGGACAGGAAGATAATGAAAAACTGTTTTTT,CASSSGQEDNEKLFF
TRBV6-6,TRBJ1-3,.,.,TGTGCCAGCAGAAGCCGGGGGGAAAGCTCTGGAAACACCATATATTTT,CASRSRGESSGNTIYF
TRBV5-6,TRBJ1-1,.,.,TGTGCCAGCAGCTTGGGCGGAACATATGAAGCTTTCTTT,CASSLGGTYEAFF
TRBV30,TRBJ1-6,.,TRBD1,TGTGCCTGGGACCTTAGACAGGGTAATAATTCACCCCTCCACTTT,CAWDLRQGNNSPLHF
TRBV18,TRBJ2-5,.,.,TGTGCCAGCTCACCTCCCGGGAGCCAAGAGACCCAGTACTTC,CASSPPGSQETQYF
TRBV12-3/TRBV12-4,TRBJ2-1,.,.,TGCCCCAAGCCGGGGCAGTTCTTC,CPKPGQFF
TRBV4-1,TRBJ2-5,.,.,TGCGCCAGCAGCCAAGGAATGGCTTATAAAGAGACCCAGTACTTC,CASSQGMAYKETQYF
TRBV7-2,TRBJ2-7,.,TRBD2,TGTGCCAGCAGCCCTAGACTAGCGGGGACCCACGAGCAGTACTTC,CASSPRLAGTHEQYF
TRBV23-1,TRBJ2-7,.,TRBD1,TGCGCCAGCAGTCGAGGGACAGGGACCTACGAGCAGTACTTC,CASSRGTGTYEQYF
TRBV18,TRBJ1-6,once,TRBD1,TGTGCCAGCTCACTGGGGGACAGGGCTTCACCCCTCCACTTT,CASSLGDRASPLHF
TRBV9,TRBJ2-3,once,TRBD2,TGTGCCAGCAGCCAGACTAGCGGGGGGCCAGCAGATACGCAGTATTTT,CASSQTSGGPADTQYF
TRBV4-1,TRBJ2-7,few,TRBD2,TGCGCCAGCAGCCAATTTTCTAGCGGGGGTAACGAGCAGTACTTC,CASSQFSSGGNEQYF
TRBV4-2,TRBJ2-2,once,TRBD2,TGTGCCAGCAGCCAAGACTCAGCGGGGCGGACCGGGGAGCTGTTTTTT,CASSQDSAGRTGELFF
TRBV24-1,TRBJ2-5,.,TRBD2,TGTGCCACCAGTGATAGGACTAGCCAAGAGACCCAGTACTTC,CATSDRTSQETQYF
TRBV2,TRBJ1-4,.,.,TGTGCCAGCAACCCCCAGGGGCACAATGAAAAACTGTTTTTT,CASNPQGHNEKLFF
TRBV20-1,TRBJ2-1,.,.,TGCAGTGCTAGACGGGGTGGTGAGCAGTTCTTC,CSARRGGEQFF